This passage covers 19 T cell receptor beta chains from one sample sequenced in a study of identifying expanded T cells in peripheral blood. Assay: immunoSEQ multiplex PCR; the TCRdb copy retains only in-frame clones and omits some. Here the sample spans about 84,000 clones, more than 75% being singletons. Sample: blood. All receptors come from a person between 18 and 75 years old in good health.

The chain uses TRBV5-6 and TRBJ2-5, with D tentatively TRBD1 or TRBD2 (6 bases each). This CDR3 is built from 16 residues. Germline CDR1 is SGHDT and CDR2 is YYEEEE. Between the trimmed V and J ends, which lost 5 bases and 1 base, there was a span of 18 bases. The CDR3 loop is CASSRPGGSSQETQYF. In DNA, the CDR3 is TGTGCCAGCAGTCGTCCCGGGGGCAGCTCCCAAGAGACCCAGTACTTC.

J is TRBJ1-2 and V is TRBV19; D might be TRBD1 (5 bases). The CDR3 length is 16 residues. V lost 5 bases and J 8 bases, leaving 24 bases between the germline ends. Germline V CDR1 and CDR2: LNHDA, SQIVND (reference sequence). In nucleotides, the CDR3 is TGTGCCAGTAGTCCCGGGACCGCCGTTACAAGGACGGGCTACACCTTC. This codes for CASSPGTAVTRTGYTF.

J is TRBJ1-1 and V is TRBV27; D perhaps matches TRBD1 (5 bases). CDR1 is MNHEY, CDR2 SMNVEV, per germline (reference sequence). Trimming removed 3 bases from V and 0 bases from J, with 14 bases in between. The CDR3 contains 16 residues. The DNA for the CDR3 is TGTGCCAGCAGTTTCAGTGGCGGGGCGATGAACACTGAAGCTTTCTTT. Translation gives CASSFSGGAMNTEAFF.

The chain combines TRBV5-6 with TRBJ1-1; TRBD1 matches 10 bases. This CDR3 has 13 residues. V lost 5 bases to trimming and J lost 6 bases; unmatched junction nucleotides: 4. Germline assignment: CDR1 SGHDT and CDR2 YYEEEE. In DNA form, the CDR3 reads TGTGCCAGCAGGAGACAGGGGGCAGCTGAAGCTTTCTTT. Translating gives CASRRQGAAEAFF.

About this clone: This specimen includes other DNA sequences encoding the same CDR3. V is TRBV4-3 and J is TRBJ1-4; TRBD1 is a possible D gene (5 bases). V gave up 0 bases and J gave up 4 bases, with 9 bases separating them. The germline gives CDR1 LGHNA, CDR2 YSLEER. CDR3 length: 15 residues. CDR3 residues: CASSQDRDGNEKLFF. The CDR3 DNA is TGCGCCAGCAGCCAAGACCGGGACGGTAATGAAAAACTGTTTTTT.

A remark on this clone: A junction boundary mismatches the germline segment, possibly from a read error. V usage is TRBV25-1 and J usage is TRBJ2-7; 10 bases are shared with TRBD1. Per the germline V gene, CDR1 is MGHDK and CDR2 is SYGVNS. This CDR3 spans 13 amino acids. As DNA, the CDR3 is TGTGCCAGCAGTTGGGGGACAGGGGACGAGCAGTGCTTC. This codes for CASSWGTGDEQCF.

CDR3 nucleotide sequence: TGTGCCAGCAGTCCCCCGGGAGGCACTGAAGCTTTCTTT. Translated: CASSPPGGTEAFF. The rearrangement joins TRBV5-6 to TRBJ1-1; D remains unclear. The CDR3 is 13 amino acids. Germline lookup yields CDR1 SGHDT and CDR2 YYEEEE. The V and J ends lost 5 bases and 4 bases respectively, with 12 bases between them.

This rearrangement joins TRBV5-1 to TRBJ2-7, with TRBD1 matching 9 bases. The length of the CDR3 is 16 residues. From germline, CDR1 is SGHRS and CDR2 YFSETQ. With 0 bases clipped from V and 5 bases from J, the junction kept 9 bases outside the gene matches. In DNA form, the CDR3 reads TGCGCCAGCAGCTTGGCTCCGGGACAGGGCGGCGACGAGCAGTACTTC. Its translation is CASSLAPGQGGDEQYF.

The chain links TRBV10-3 to TRBJ2-7, with 9 positions matching TRBD1. The CDR3 is made up of 14 amino acids. V shed 6 bases and J 3 bases; nucleotides not matched to a gene: 6. Germline values: CDR1 ENHRY, CDR2 SYGVKD. In DNA, the CDR3 is TGTGCCATCAGAGGGGACAGGGATGTCTACGAGCAGTACTTC. Its protein is CAIRGDRDVYEQYF.

The chain employs TRBV30 and TRBJ2-5; D may be TRBD1 (6 bases). The CDR3 runs to 14 residues. CDR1 is GTSNPN, CDR2 SVGIG, per germline (reference sequence). Trimming shortened V by 4 bases and J by 0 bases, and 12 bases separated the two germline ends. The CDR3 DNA follows: TGTGCCTGGATAAAAAGGGGGAACCAAGAGACCCAGTACTTC. As protein: CAWIKRGNQETQYF.

This chain connects TRBV19 to TRBJ2-3, with a tentative D call TRBD1 (6 bases). The germline V gene has CDR1 LNHDA and CDR2 SQIVND (reference sequence). The CDR3 length is 15 residues. V lost 3 bases, J lost 6 bases, and 16 bases lay in between. The CDR3 coding sequence is TGTGCCAGTAGTATCAGGACAGCCCACTCCGATACGCAGTATTTT. It specifies CASSIRTAHSDTQYF.

This clone has just one count. V usage is TRBV6-5 and J usage is TRBJ1-2, with a weak D call TRBD1 (6 bases). CDR3 length: 15 amino acids. The ends were cut back, 4 bases at V and 2 bases at J, with 14 bases in the middle. Germline V gene data show CDR1 as MNHEY and CDR2 as SVGAGI. The CDR3 reads CASSLMMGANYGYTF. In nucleotides, the CDR3 is TGTGCCAGCAGTTTGATGATGGGGGCGAACTATGGCTACACCTTC.

V is TRBV6-1 and J is TRBJ1-2; no firm D call. Germline V lookup: CDR1 MNHNS, CDR2 SASEGT. The CDR3 totals 15 residues. The V and J ends lost 2 bases and 7 bases respectively, with 17 bases between them. The CDR3 protein is CASSESSLGAGGYTF. For the CDR3, the DNA is TGTGCCAGCAGTGAAAGTTCCTTGGGAGCTGGTGGCTACACCTTC.

The chain links TRBV11-2 to TRBJ2-7; possible D gene TRBD1, 6 bases. CDR1 is SGHAT, CDR2 FQNNGV, per germline. This CDR3 region has 13 residues. Deletions cut 5 bases from V and 4 bases from J, with 12 bases between. CDR3 protein: CASSRYREYEQYF. The DNA for the CDR3 is TGTGCCAGCAGCCGTTACAGGGAGTACGAGCAGTACTTC.

This clone was found a few times. The chain carries TRBV7-6 and TRBJ2-1; 8 nucleotides match TRBD2. The germline gives CDR1 SGHVS, CDR2 FNYEAQ. The junction had 7 bases not matched to a gene; V was cut back by 5 bases and J by 7 bases. This CDR3 is built from 14 residues. The CDR3: CASSPRREGNEQFF. As DNA, the CDR3 is TGTGCCAGCAGCCCTCGACGGGAGGGGAATGAGCAGTTCTTC.

The chain carries TRBV25-1 and TRBJ2-1, with 10 bases lining up with TRBD2. The CDR3 is 14 residues long. J was trimmed by 10 bases and V by 6 bases; bases with no gene match: 9. CDR1 and CDR2 (germline): MGHDK, SYGVNS. CDR3 sequence: CASSLSGGAVEQFF. CDR3 DNA sequence: TGTGCCAGCAGCCTCAGCGGGGGGGCTGTGGAGCAGTTCTTC.

The chain links TRBV4-1 to TRBJ1-1; D might be TRBD1 (6 bases). V was cut by 4 bases and J by 0 bases, with 15 bases left in between. CDR3 length equals 16 residues. CDR1 and CDR2 (germline): MGHRA, YSYEKL. The CDR3 sequence is CASSRTGGGMNTEAFF. The CDR3 DNA follows: TGCGCCAGCAGCCGTACCGGGGGCGGTATGAACACTGAAGCTTTCTTT.

The table lists this clone with a count of one. The chain recombines TRBV20-1 with TRBJ2-3; D call uncertain. The CDR3 has 11 amino acids. Germline assignment: CDR1 DFQATT and CDR2 SNEGSKA (reference sequence). The ends were cut back, 3 bases at V and 7 bases at J, with 8 bases in the middle. The DNA for the CDR3 is TGCAGTGCTAGCGTGGGGAATACGCAGTATTTT. Translating it yields CSASVGNTQYF.

The V and J genes are TRBV6-1 and TRBJ1-2, with TRBD1 matching 10 bases. Losses at the gene ends were 4 bases for V and 11 bases for J; bases not matched to a gene: 13. The germline V gene has CDR1 MNHNS and CDR2 SASEGT. The CDR3 has 15 amino acids. CDR3 nucleotide sequence: TGTGCCAGCAGTGCAAACCCCGGGACAGGGGTGGGATACACCTTC. It specifies CASSANPGTGVGYTF.